Below are 9 T cell receptor beta chains sequenced from a single sample in a study of shared clonotypes between healthy human individuals. TCRdb's copy holds only in-frame clones and misses some; the assay was immunoSEQ multiplex PCR. The table records over a million clones, approximately 68% of them present only once. The specimen was memory CD4+ T cells sorted from blood. Subset specified: CD45RA-negative fraction. The receptor source for this set is a man aged 18 to 35 in good health.

Turning to this clone: Distinct nucleotide sequences in the sample also encode this CDR3. The chain uses TRBV5-1 and TRBJ2-3, with 10 nucleotides matching TRBD2. Losses at the gene ends were 1 base for V and 6 bases for J; bases not matched to a gene: 2. CDR1 is SGHRS and CDR2 is YFSETQ in the germline V gene. The CDR3 length is 14 residues. DNA of the CDR3: TGCGCCAGCAGCTTGAGACTAGCGGGTGATACGCAGTATTTT. This codes for CASSLRLAGDTQYF.

This clone has a count of ten or more. The chain recombines TRBV29-1 with TRBJ2-1; 10 nucleotides line up with TRBD2. Germline loops: CDR1 SQVTM, CDR2 ANQGSEA. This CDR3 comprises 16 residues. V gave up 3 bases and J gave up 5 bases; unmatched junction bases: 10. The CDR3 region is CSVETPGLASNNEQFF. CDR3 bases: TGCAGCGTTGAGACCCCGGGACTAGCGAGCAACAATGAGCAGTTCTTC.

V usage is TRBV7-9 and J usage is TRBJ1-4, with TRBD1 matching 7 bases. Per germline, CDR1 SEHNR and CDR2 FQNEAQ (reference sequence). V shed 8 bases and J 7 bases; nucleotides not matched to a gene: 10. The CDR3 runs to 14 residues. The CDR3 DNA follows: TGTGCCAGCGATCGACAGGGAATGGGTGAAAAACTGTTTTTT. Protein product: CASDRQGMGEKLFF.

This clone was seen only once. A clone one base away is much larger, so this may be a read error. Other DNA sequences in the sample encode the same CDR3. This rearrangement joins TRBV9 to TRBJ2-1; 10 nucleotides agree with TRBD2. Germline V CDR1 and CDR2: SGDLS, YYNGEE. With V trimmed by 0 bases and J by 10 bases, 4 bases remained unmatched. CDR3 length equals 14 residues. This CDR3 is CASSVVGSGGEQFF. The CDR3 coding sequence is TGTGCCAGCAGCGTAGTTGGTAGCGGGGGGGAGCAGTTCTTC.

This clone was seen only a few times. The J gene is TRBJ2-7, the V gene TRBV21-1; the tabulated D call, TRBD1, remains unverified against the DNA. TRBV21-1 is a known pseudogene. This CDR3 comprises 13 residues. The CDR3 spells CASSSRDRNQQYF. The CDR3 DNA follows: TGTGCCAGCAGCTCCCGGGACAGAAATCAGCAGTACTTC.

The rearrangement joins TRBV29-1 to TRBJ1-2; D call uncertain. CDR1 is SQVTM, CDR2 ANQGSEA, per germline. The CDR3 is 10 residues long. Trimming removed 5 bases at V and 6 bases at J, with 7 bases between. The CDR3 sequence is CSVYLDGYTF. The CDR3 DNA is TGCAGCGTTTATCTGGATGGCTACACCTTC.

This clone was found once. The chain has TRBV6-5 and TRBJ1-6; 8 nucleotides align to TRBD1. CDR3 size: 16 residues. In germline, CDR1 is MNHEY, CDR2 SVGAGI. V lost 2 bases, J lost 10 bases, and 10 bases stayed unmatched. The CDR3 loop is CASSYTGQGSNSPLHF. CDR3 coding DNA: TGTGCCAGCAGTTACACCGGACAGGGTAGTAACTCACCCCTCCACTTT.

To note about this clone: A much larger clone sits a single nucleotide away, making a read error possible. The gene calls are TRBV2 and TRBJ1-1, with 9 nucleotides matching TRBD1. The trim removed 6 bases at V and 4 bases at J, leaving 3 bases unmatched. The CDR3 loop spans 13 amino acids. Per germline, CDR1 SNHLY and CDR2 FYNNEI. The CDR3 nucleotides are TGTGCCAGCAGGCGGGACAGGGTCACTGAAGCTTTCTTT. This sequence encodes CASRRDRVTEAFF.

The chain couples TRBV4-1 to TRBJ2-1, with 11 bases matching TRBD2. The V gene end was trimmed by 0 bases and the J gene end by 6 bases; junction bases not matched to a gene: 4. The CDR3 is made up of 16 amino acids. The germline V gene has CDR1 MGHRA and CDR2 YSYEKL. As DNA, the CDR3 is TGCGCCAGCAGCCAAGATCCTAGCGGGGGGCGCAATGAGCAGTTCTTC. This encodes CASSQDPSGGRNEQFF.